Below, one T cell receptor (beta chain) is given with its context. The data originate from a study of blood T cell repertoires in COVID-19. Overall study context: PBMCs, B-cell-depleted T cells, or T cells provided the cDNA or gDNA that made up the material.

V dropped 7 bases and J dropped 12 bases, with 26 bases sitting between them. CDR3 length: 15 amino acids. Germline V gives CDR1 SGHNT, CDR2 YYREEE (reference sequence). In the study's own analysis: Amplification with reference gene primers provided the estimates of nucleated cell counts. TCRdb's table, derived via immunoSEQ multiplex PCR, lists solely in-frame clones and lacks some. V, J and clone size reflect that table, while D and trimming were determined from the DNA. The table includes 65,000 to 70,000 clones, approximately 79% detected once. Material for sequencing was peripheral blood. This TCR was recovered from a woman aged 55-70 years with acute or convalescent COVID-19. The chain recombines TRBV5-4 with TRBJ2-1, with D perhaps TRBD1 (5 bases). The CDR3 sequence: CASGELARADARQFF. The CDR3 DNA reads TGTGCCAGCGGTGAGCTGGCCAGGGCGGATGCGCGGCAGTTCTTC.